This T cell receptor (beta chain) derives from a study of T cell repertoires in cytomegalovirus infection. Study as a whole: Indicated by public TCR beta signatures were CMV infection and matching HLA type.

The V end lost 3 bases, the J end lost 9 bases, and 12 bases lay between the germline ends. Germline CDR1 reads DFQATT; CDR2 reads SNEGSKA (reference sequence). This CDR3 spans 13 amino acids. Via MiXCR, TCRdb re-called the reads, giving one row per CDR3 protein. The sample yields 200,000 to 300,000 distinct CDR3 sequences, 9.1% seen once. General study findings and limits: Clonotypes of TCR beta that were HLA-C-restricted and CMV-specific dominated the ex vivo response. Carriers of CMV plus the relevant HLA were identified by cumulative public TCR beta family frequency.

This clonotype was observed a few times. Its cognate antigen is unknown. The sequence derives from a human donor in good health (CMV status not recorded). Some clones in this sample may be carry-over from other donors' samples. The sequenced sample consisted of PBMCs. The rearrangement joins TRBV20-1 to TRBJ1-6, with D unresolved. CDR3 DNA sequence: TGCAGTGCTAGCCACGAGCGGACTTCACCCCTCCACTTT. Encoded protein: CSASHERTSPLHF.